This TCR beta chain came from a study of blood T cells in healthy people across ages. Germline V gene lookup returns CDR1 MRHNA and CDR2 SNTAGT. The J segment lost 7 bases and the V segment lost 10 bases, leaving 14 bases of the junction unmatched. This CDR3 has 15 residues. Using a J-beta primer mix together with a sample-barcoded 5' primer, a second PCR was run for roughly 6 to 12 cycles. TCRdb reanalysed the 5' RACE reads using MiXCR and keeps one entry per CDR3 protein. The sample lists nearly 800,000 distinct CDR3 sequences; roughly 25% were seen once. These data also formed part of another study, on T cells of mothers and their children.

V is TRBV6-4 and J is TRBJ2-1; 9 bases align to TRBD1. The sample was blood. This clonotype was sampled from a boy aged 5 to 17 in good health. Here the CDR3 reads CATVGQGLRPNEQFF. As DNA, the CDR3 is TGTGCCACCGTTGGACAGGGGTTGCGGCCGAATGAGCAGTTCTTC.